The T cell receptor beta chain under discussion was sequenced for a study of OX40 agonist ivuxolimab in advanced cancers. Study conclusions and caveats: The average count of expanded clones was higher among CD8+ T cells than among CD4+. Circulating CD4+ and CD8+ T cells showed clonal expansion by week 6 at 0.1 to 3.0 mg/kg.

V was clipped by 4 bases and J by 4 bases, with 14 bases between them. This CDR3 is 15 amino acids long. The V gene's germline CDR1 is SGDLS and CDR2 YYNGEE. This clone was picked up a small number of times. The antigen remains unidentified. Assay: immunoSEQ multiplex PCR; the TCRdb copy retains only in-frame clones and omits some. Found here are some 97,000 clones, 90% of them singletons; the top ten hold around 0.16%. This sequence joins TRBV9 and TRBJ1-4; perhaps TRBD1 as D (6 bases). The TCR originated in an adult with an advanced solid tumor such as melanoma, head and neck, liver or kidney cancer. This specimen consisted of CD4+ or CD8+ T cells sorted from blood, obtained in a trial of the OX40 agonist ivuxolimab. The CDR3 region has the DNA TGTGCCAGCAGCCGTACGACAGGAGTTAATGAAAAACTGTTTTTT. It is translated as CASSRTTGVNEKLFF.